The 27 T cell receptor beta chains reported below all come from one sample, sequenced in a study of technical replicates of blood from a handful of donors. Sequencing was performed with immunoSEQ multiplex PCR; in TCRdb, only in-frame clones are kept and a portion is missing. The sample yields about 76,000 clones, 90% to 95% seen once. Sequenced sample: T cells isolated from PBMCs. The source is a human donor in good health.

The chain employs TRBV27 and TRBJ2-7; 8 bases are shared with TRBD1. V was clipped by 0 bases and J by 7 bases; unmatched bases: 5. CDR1 and CDR2 from the germline V gene are MNHEY and SMNVEV (reference sequence). The CDR3 has 14 amino acids. Here the CDR3 DNA reads TGTGCCAGCAGTTTATCGGGGACAGGAGGGGAGCAGTACTTC. This encodes CASSLSGTGGEQYF.

V is TRBV7-8 and J is TRBJ1-6, with TRBD1 identical over 7 bases. J gave up 7 bases and V 5 bases, and 5 bases lay outside the gene matches. The CDR3 covers 14 residues. Per the germline V gene, CDR1 is SGHVS and CDR2 is FQNEAQ. The CDR3: CASSPTGTNSPLHF. The CDR3 coding sequence is TGTGCCAGCAGCCCGACAGGGACCAATTCACCCCTCCACTTT.

This clone appeared a single time. The chain has TRBV28 and TRBJ2-2, with TRBD2 identical over 11 bases. V lost 4 bases, J lost 3 bases, and 7 bases stayed unmatched. Germline values: CDR1 MDHEN, CDR2 SYDVKM. The CDR3 has 17 residues. CDR3 nucleotide sequence: TGTGCCAGCAGTTACGTTAGCGGGGGGGCCCACACCGGGGAGCTGTTTTTT. Protein: CASSYVSGGAHTGELFF.

The chain joins TRBV18 to TRBJ2-5, with TRBD1 identical over 7 bases. Trimming removed 2 bases from V and 4 bases from J; junction bases left unmatched: 13. The V gene's germline CDR1 is KGHSH and CDR2 LQKENI. There are 17 residues in the CDR3. The DNA of the CDR3 is TGTGCCAGCTCACCAAGAAATAACACAGGGGTTCGAGAGACCCAGTACTTC. It is translated as CASSPRNNTGVRETQYF.

The chain couples TRBV6-4 to TRBJ2-1; 8 bases align to TRBD2. CDR3 length equals 15 residues. The V and J ends lost 2 bases and 3 bases, in that order; junction bases with no gene match: 3. Germline CDR1 is MRHNA and CDR2 is SNTAGT. The CDR3 protein is CASSDQGLGYNEQFF. The CDR3 coding sequence is TGTGCCAGCAGTGACCAGGGACTAGGCTACAATGAGCAGTTCTTC.

In its sample, this clone was seen once. The rearrangement uses TRBV4-1 and TRBJ2-3; D is unresolved. This CDR3 is 13 amino acids long. Per the germline V gene, CDR1 is MGHRA and CDR2 is YSYEKL. V lost 4 bases to trimming and J lost 3 bases, with 8 bases between them. The CDR3 is CASSPRLTDTQYF. The CDR3 bases are TGCGCCAGCAGCCCTCGACTTACAGATACGCAGTATTTT.

This chain links TRBV11-3 with TRBJ2-1; 16 bases line up with TRBD2. The CDR3 is made up of 15 amino acids. V lost 6 bases, J lost 9 bases, and 5 bases stayed unmatched. Germline values: CDR1 SGHNT, CDR2 YENEEA. The CDR3 DNA sequence: TGTGCCAGCAGGACCGGGACTAGCGGGGGGGTTGAGCAGTTCTTC. Protein sequence: CASRTGTSGGVEQFF.

The genes are TRBV7-9 and TRBJ2-6; no firm D call. Germline CDR1 reads SEHNR; CDR2 reads FQNEAQ (reference sequence). This CDR3 region has 13 residues. V was cut by 3 bases and J by 3 bases, with 3 bases left in between. The CDR3 DNA follows: TGTGCCAGCAGCTTCGGTGGGGCCAACGTCCTGACTTTC. This codes for CASSFGGANVLTF.

The V call is TRBV10-1, the J call TRBJ2-7; TRBD2 aligns across 12 bases. There are 15 residues in the CDR3. Unmatched junction bases numbered 4, after V lost 4 bases and J lost 3 bases. Germline CDR1 is WNHNN and CDR2 is SYGVQD (reference sequence). Here the CDR3 reads CASSGVLAGGYEQYF. CDR3 sequence (DNA): TGCGCCAGCAGTGGAGTACTAGCGGGGGGCTACGAGCAGTACTTC.

The chain employs TRBV11-2 and TRBJ2-7, with D unclear. Per the germline V gene, CDR1 is SGHAT and CDR2 is FQNNGV. The CDR3 totals 12 residues. V lost 3 bases, J lost 2 bases, and 5 bases lay in between. The CDR3 region is CASSLTPYEQYF. The CDR3 DNA sequence: TGTGCCAGCAGCTTGACACCCTACGAGCAGTACTTC.

The chain uses TRBV6-5 and TRBJ1-2, with D perhaps TRBD1 (6 bases). Germline V gives CDR1 MNHEY, CDR2 SVGAGI. Trimming pared 2 bases from V and 1 base from J, leaving 14 bases between. CDR3 length equals 16 residues. In DNA form, the CDR3 reads TGTGCCAGCAGTTACGTCTCAGGGGTCGGTAACTATGGCTACACCTTC. It translates to CASSYVSGVGNYGYTF.

The V and J genes are TRBV9 and TRBJ2-3, with 9 bases that match TRBD1. The V gene end was trimmed by 3 bases and the J gene end by 0 bases; junction bases not matched to a gene: 5. This CDR3 spans 16 amino acids. Germline V CDR1 and CDR2: SGDLS, YYNGEE. In DNA form, the CDR3 reads TGTGCCAGCAGCGCGGGGACAGGGAGGAGCACAGATACGCAGTATTTT. Its protein is CASSAGTGRSTDTQYF.

The chain combines TRBV28 with TRBJ1-1, with D possibly TRBD1 on 6 matching bases. The germline V gene has CDR1 MDHEN and CDR2 SYDVKM. With 3 bases removed from V and 0 bases from J, the gap between germline ends came to 23 bases. The CDR3 loop spans 19 amino acids. CDR3 residues: CASSFTLTGPGAMNTEAFF. The CDR3 bases are TGTGCCAGCAGTTTCACCCTCACAGGGCCTGGCGCGATGAACACTGAAGCTTTCTTT.

The chain uses TRBV2 and TRBJ1-5; no definite D call. CDR1 and CDR2 from the germline V gene are SNHLY and FYNNEI. The CDR3 runs 13 residues. Trimming left V 5 bases short and J 7 bases short, with 12 bases between. DNA of the CDR3: TGTGCCAGCAGTACCCGGGCGGGACAGCCCCAGCATTTT. Protein sequence: CASSTRAGQPQHF. Drawing the rest from reference TRBV2 and TRBJ1-5, the complete variable domain is EPEVTQTPSHQVTQMGQEVILRCVPISNHLYFYWYRQILGQKVEFLVSFYNNEISEKSEIFDDQFSVERPDGSNFTLKIRSTKLEDSAMYFCASSTRAGQPQHFGDGTRLSIL.

The chain carries TRBV7-9 and TRBJ2-1; D is possibly TRBD2 (6 bases). Germline-derived CDR1 and CDR2 are SEHNR and FQNEAQ (reference sequence). V lost 2 bases to trimming and J lost 7 bases, with 15 bases between them. The CDR3 spans 15 residues. DNA of the CDR3: TGTGCCAGCAGCTTACCCCTCGGGGGTTATAATGAGCAGTTCTTC. It is translated as CASSLPLGGYNEQFF.

J is TRBJ1-4 and V is TRBV2, with D uncertain. The CDR3 totals 14 residues. Looked up from germline, CDR1 is SNHLY and CDR2 is FYNNEI. The ends were cut back, 4 bases at V and 7 bases at J, with 13 bases in the middle. CDR3 DNA: TGTGCCAGCAGTGTCAACCGAGCAGGTGAAAAACTGTTTTTT. Its translation is CASSVNRAGEKLFF.

The chain carries TRBV18 and TRBJ2-7, with TRBD2 matching 7 bases. Per germline, CDR1 KGHSH and CDR2 LQKENI. V shed 0 bases and J 0 bases; nucleotides not matched to a gene: 5. The length of the CDR3 is 16 residues. As DNA, the CDR3 is TGTGCCAGCTCACCACCGGGCGGGAGTAGCTCCTACGAGCAGTACTTC. As protein: CASSPPGGSSSYEQYF.

This rearrangement joins TRBV19 to TRBJ1-4; possibly TRBD1 for D (6 bases). Trimming pared 3 bases from V and 6 bases from J, leaving 14 bases between. Germline CDR1 is LNHDA and CDR2 is SQIVND (reference sequence). The CDR3 is 15 residues long. CDR3: CASSMSVTGHEKLFF. CDR3 nucleotide sequence: TGTGCCAGTAGTATGAGTGTCACAGGGCATGAAAAACTGTTTTTT.

The rearrangement joins TRBV5-4 to TRBJ2-7; 9 bases line up with TRBD2. Germline V CDR1 and CDR2: SGHNT, YYREEE (reference sequence). After removal of 0 bases from V and 3 bases from J, the junction contained 4 bases not matched to a gene. This CDR3 region has 15 residues. The chain's CDR3 is CASSLVSGSVYEQYF. For the CDR3, the DNA is TGTGCCAGCAGCTTGGTTAGCGGGAGTGTCTACGAGCAGTACTTC.

This clone has just a few counts. The chain links TRBV29-1 to TRBJ1-1; D is uncertain. V was pared by 5 bases and J by 1 base, with 11 bases between. CDR3 length: 13 residues. Germline CDR1 reads SQVTM; CDR2 reads ANQGSEA. CDR3 amino acids: CSVRGFANTEAFF. CDR3 nucleotide sequence: TGCAGCGTTCGAGGGTTTGCGAACACTGAAGCTTTCTTT.

This chain links TRBV5-1 with TRBJ2-3, with D maybe TRBD2 (6 bases). The V gene's germline CDR1 is SGHRS and CDR2 YFSETQ. Trimming stripped 5 bases from V and 3 bases from J, with 13 bases between. CDR3 length: 14 amino acids. The CDR3 DNA reads TGCGCCAGCAGTCCCGGGACTGATACAGATACGCAGTATTTT. This codes for CASSPGTDTDTQYF.

The chain couples TRBV27 to TRBJ2-1; 7 bases are shared with TRBD1. The germline V gene has CDR1 MNHEY and CDR2 SMNVEV (reference sequence). V dropped 6 bases and J dropped 0; count of bases not matched to a gene: 5. This CDR3 comprises 15 residues. CDR3 nucleotides: TGTGCCAGCAGCTACAGGGGCCCCTCCTACAATGAGCAGTTCTTC. Translated: CASSYRGPSYNEQFF.

J is TRBJ2-7 and V is TRBV29-1; 11 bases agree with TRBD1. Germline CDR1 and CDR2: SQVTM and ANQGSEA. The J segment lost 2 bases and the V segment lost 3 bases, leaving 3 bases of the junction unmatched. CDR3 length: 14 residues. The CDR3 DNA reads as TGCAGCGTTGATTTGGGACAGGGGGCCTACGAGCAGTACTTC. Its translation is CSVDLGQGAYEQYF.

CDR3 coding DNA: TGCGCCAGCAGCCAAAGCGGGAGCCCCGTATACAATGAGCAGTTCTTC. It specifies CASSQSGSPVYNEQFF. The chain carries TRBV4-1 and TRBJ2-1; 8 bases match TRBD2. CDR3 length equals 16 residues. Germline values: CDR1 MGHRA, CDR2 YSYEKL. The ends lost 2 bases at V and 4 bases at J; junction bases unmatched: 7.

The V gene is TRBV2, the J gene TRBJ1-1; D perhaps matches TRBD1 (5 bases). The V end lost 1 base, the J end lost 2 bases, and 8 bases lay between the germline ends. The CDR3 is 14 residues long. Germline V gene data show CDR1 as SNHLY and CDR2 as FYNNEI. The CDR3 protein is CASSEGQPNTEAFF. Here the CDR3 DNA reads TGTGCCAGCAGTGAAGGACAGCCTAACACTGAAGCTTTCTTT.

V usage is TRBV6-1 and J usage is TRBJ1-1, with 7 bases matching TRBD1. Germline loops: CDR1 MNHNS, CDR2 SASEGT. The V and J ends lost 3 bases and 0 bases, in that order; junction bases with no gene match: 1. This CDR3 comprises 14 residues. CDR3 amino acids: CASSETGLNTEAFF. In DNA, the CDR3 is TGTGCCAGCAGTGAGACAGGGCTGAACACTGAAGCTTTCTTT.

The CDR3 coding sequence is TGCGCCAGCGGCGGGCAGAACTATGGCTACACCTTC. As protein: CASGGQNYGYTF. This chain links TRBV10-2 with TRBJ1-2, with D hard to call. Per germline, CDR1 WSHSY and CDR2 SAAADI. CDR3 size: 12 residues. The V end lost 8 bases, the J end lost 2 bases, and 9 bases lay between the germline ends.